The source of this T cell receptor (beta chain) is a study of graft-versus-host responses after intestinal transplantation. General study results and limits: The recipient marrow held GvH clones, and some of them showed up first in ileum or blood. Circulating GvH clones peaking coincided with falling HvG clones soon after transplant.

The J segment lost 3 bases and the V segment lost 2 bases, leaving 4 bases of the junction unmatched. The CDR3 has 15 residues. The germline V gene has CDR1 SGHRS and CDR2 YFSETQ. Only in-frame clones appear in the TCRdb table, and some are missing; sequencing was by immunoSEQ multiplex PCR. The sample shows about 8,600 clones, approximately 30% of them seen only once. By sample fraction, this clone is medium-sized. The receptor's source is a human patient who received an intestinal transplant. V is TRBV5-1 and J is TRBJ2-2; 7 bases are shared with TRBD1. Sample: alloreactive CD4+ T cells from a mixed lymphocyte reaction culture, taken before intestinal transplant. The subset here: CFSE-low proliferating T cells sorted from roughly 6-day pre-transplant mixed lymphocyte reaction (GvH or HvG direction). The DNA of the CDR3 is TGCGCCAGCAGCTTAAGTACAGGGGACACCGGGGAGCTGTTTTTT. This translates into CASSLSTGDTGELFF.